Listed here are 32 T cell receptor beta chains from one sample, sequenced in a study of cytotoxic CD8 clonotypes in ibrutinib-treated CLL. Using immunoSEQ multiplex PCR, the repertoire was profiled, and TCRdb retains in-frame clones only, with some absent. The sample has around 300,000 clones, almost 80% seen once; the top ten hold over 6.5%. The sample here was PBMCs, taken before ibrutinib treatment. The source is a human donor with chronic lymphocytic leukemia.

This sequence joins TRBV28 and TRBJ2-1, with 10 bases lining up with TRBD2. CDR1 and CDR2 (germline): MDHEN, SYDVKM. With V trimmed by 2 bases and J by 5 bases, 3 bases remained unmatched. The CDR3 is 15 amino acids. CDR3 in amino acids: CASSLASGRNNEQFF. The CDR3 region has the DNA TGTGCCAGCAGTTTAGCTAGCGGGAGAAACAATGAGCAGTTCTTC.

This chain uses TRBV9 with TRBJ2-5, with D maybe TRBD2 (5 bases). V was trimmed by 0 bases and J by 3 bases, leaving 12 bases between them. The CDR3 has 15 amino acids. Looked up from germline, CDR1 is SGDLS and CDR2 is YYNGEE. The CDR3: CASSVVTEEEETQYF. The CDR3 DNA reads TGTGCCAGCAGCGTAGTTACGGAGGAAGAAGAGACCCAGTACTTC.

This rearrangement joins TRBV10-1 to TRBJ2-7, with a possible D match to TRBD2 (6 bases). Trimming took off 9 bases at V and 4 bases at J, with 16 bases between the two ends. Germline V gives CDR1 WNHNN, CDR2 SYGVQD (reference sequence). The CDR3 consists of 13 residues. The CDR3 DNA reads TGCGCCAGGTTAAGCGGAGGGGTTTACGAGCAGTACTTC. It yields the protein CARLSGGVYEQYF.

CDR3 amino acids: CASSEYFGGQEYSYEQYF. CDR3 sequence (DNA): TGTGCCAGCAGTGAATATTTTGGGGGACAGGAATACTCCTACGAGCAGTACTTC. The V call is TRBV25-1, the J call TRBJ2-7; 8 bases match TRBD1. The germline CDR1 and CDR2 sequences are MGHDK and SYGVNS. The CDR3 consists of 18 residues. The trim removed 0 bases at V and 0 bases at J, leaving 10 bases unmatched.

This clone was seen a handful of times. The chain uses TRBV15 and TRBJ2-1; TRBD2 aligns across 7 bases. Germline loops: CDR1 LNHNV, CDR2 YYDKDF (reference sequence). There are 15 residues in the CDR3. V gave up 5 bases and J gave up 5 bases; unmatched junction bases: 9. In nucleotides, the CDR3 is TGTGCCACCAGCGGCCTAGCGGCCTATGACAATGAGCAGTTCTTC. Its translation is CATSGLAAYDNEQFF.

Here the CDR3 reads CASRKLAGVPNEQFF. DNA for the CDR3: TGTGCCAGCAGGAAGCTAGCAGGAGTTCCCAATGAGCAGTTCTTC. The chain has TRBV2 and TRBJ2-1; D is possibly TRBD2 (5 bases). CDR1 and CDR2 (germline): SNHLY, FYNNEI. The CDR3 is 15 amino acids. Trimming pared 6 bases from V and 6 bases from J, leaving 18 bases between.

This sequence joins TRBV7-2 and TRBJ2-7, with D possibly being TRBD2 (6 bases). This CDR3 has 14 amino acids. Deletions cut 0 bases from V and 7 bases from J, with 13 bases between. Germline V gene sequence: CDR1 SGHTA, CDR2 FQGNSA. CDR3 in DNA: TGTGCCAGCAGCTTAGCGCTCCAGGCGGGGGAGCAGTACTTC. It translates to CASSLALQAGEQYF.

This chain uses TRBV25-1 with TRBJ1-1, with D possibly being TRBD1 (5 bases). The CDR3 extends over 15 amino acids. V lost 3 bases to trimming and J lost 1 base, with 12 bases between them. From germline, CDR1 is MGHDK and CDR2 SYGVNS. Here the CDR3 reads CASSDVGRGNTEAFF. The CDR3 DNA sequence: TGTGCCAGCAGTGATGTGGGACGGGGGAACACTGAAGCTTTCTTT.

This clone was observed a single time. The J gene is TRBJ2-2, the V gene TRBV7-2; 12 positions agree with TRBD2. This CDR3 has 18 amino acids. Unmatched junction bases numbered 5, after V lost 3 bases and J lost 0 bases. The germline gives CDR1 SGHTA, CDR2 FQGNSA. CDR3 amino acids: CASSLTSGSFANTGELFF. The CDR3 nucleotides read TGTGCCAGCAGCTTGACTAGCGGGAGTTTCGCGAACACCGGGGAGCTGTTTTTT.

J is TRBJ2-5 and V is TRBV4-1, with 8 bases aligning to TRBD2. From germline, CDR1 is MGHRA and CDR2 YSYEKL. Trimming took 1 base from V and 4 from J; bases not matched to a gene: 8. The length of the CDR3 is 16 residues. CDR3 sequence: CASSQAAGLAGETQYF. The CDR3 nucleotides read TGCGCCAGCAGCCAAGCCGCAGGTCTAGCGGGAGAGACCCAGTACTTC.

This chain joins TRBV19 and TRBJ2-1; D remains ambiguous. Trimming shortened V by 8 bases and J by 5 bases, and 4 bases separated the two germline ends. Germline values: CDR1 LNHDA, CDR2 SQIVND (reference sequence). This CDR3 is 10 amino acids long. The DNA for the CDR3 is TGTGCCAGTGGTAACAATGAGCAGTTCTTC. The encoded protein is CASGNNEQFF.

V gene TRBV4-1 combines with J gene TRBJ2-3, with 12 bases lining up with TRBD2. V shed 2 bases, J shed 2 bases, and the junction held 5 bases outside the gene matches. This CDR3 is built from 17 residues. Germline assignment: CDR1 MGHRA and CDR2 YSYEKL. The DNA for the CDR3 is TGCGCCAGCAGCCAACTGGGGACTAGCGGGTTCACAGATACGCAGTATTTT. Protein product: CASSQLGTSGFTDTQYF.

The rearrangement joins TRBV27 to TRBJ1-2, with D tentatively TRBD1 (6 bases). Germline lookup yields CDR1 MNHEY and CDR2 SMNVEV (reference sequence). The CDR3 covers 14 residues. Trimming took off 0 bases at V and 7 bases at J, with 12 bases between the two ends. The CDR3 loop reads CASSLSPGAAGYTF. In DNA form, the CDR3 reads TGTGCCAGCAGTTTATCACCAGGGGCTGCTGGCTACACCTTC.

The chain has TRBV28 and TRBJ2-7; 7 bases fit TRBD2. J was trimmed by 1 base and V by 2 bases; bases with no gene match: 5. This CDR3 has 15 amino acids. Germline V CDR1 and CDR2: MDHEN, SYDVKM. As DNA, the CDR3 is TGTGCCAGCAGTTTAGGGGCTAGCGGTTCCTACGAGCAGTACTTC. Protein: CASSLGASGSYEQYF.

This rearrangement joins TRBV11-2 to TRBJ1-3; D is possibly TRBD1 (5 bases). CDR1 is SGHAT, CDR2 FQNNGV, per germline. The CDR3 has 15 residues. Trimming took off 0 bases at V and 4 bases at J, with 10 bases between the two ends. CDR3 protein: CASSLERGVGNTIYF. The CDR3 DNA follows: TGTGCCAGCAGCTTAGAAAGGGGCGTCGGAAACACCATATATTTT.

The J gene is TRBJ2-3, the V gene TRBV9; 9 bases are shared with TRBD2. This CDR3 spans 18 amino acids. The V and J ends lost 4 bases and 3 bases, in that order; junction bases with no gene match: 15. Germline CDR1 and CDR2: SGDLS and YYNGEE. CDR3 protein: CASSSTRSGTSHTDTQYF. The CDR3 DNA reads TGTGCCAGCAGCTCTACCCGCTCGGGGACTAGCCATACAGATACGCAGTATTTT.

The CDR3 sequence is CASSEGAVATYEQYF. CDR3 sequence (DNA): TGTGCCAGCAGTGAAGGGGCAGTTGCAACCTACGAGCAGTACTTC. The chain employs TRBV6-1 and TRBJ2-7; no clear D. The germline V gene encodes CDR1 MNHNS and CDR2 SASEGT. Trimming removed 1 base from V and 2 bases from J, with 12 bases in between. This CDR3 contains 15 residues.

The rearrangement uses TRBV15 and TRBJ2-1, with D maybe TRBD1 (5 bases). The V and J ends lost 2 bases and 8 bases respectively, with 10 bases between them. The CDR3 has 13 residues. Germline V gene sequence: CDR1 LNHNV, CDR2 YYDKDF (reference sequence). The CDR3 DNA is TGTGCCACCAGCAGAAGACAGTACTATGAGCAGTTCTTC. Protein sequence: CATSRRQYYEQFF.

This clone was recorded a few times. DNA of the CDR3: TGTGCCAGCTCACCGAGCATCAACGTCGGCAGACGCGACGAGCAGTACTTC. As protein: CASSPSINVGRRDEQYF. The V gene is TRBV18, the J gene TRBJ2-7; D remains ambiguous. Trimming cost V 3 bases and J 5 bases, with 23 bases left between them. The CDR3 is 17 residues long. The germline V gene has CDR1 KGHSH and CDR2 LQKENI.

The J gene is TRBJ1-1, the V gene TRBV5-1; D is uncertain. The CDR3 spans 13 residues. The V end was cut by 0 bases, the J end by 0 bases, with 3 bases between. Germline CDR1 reads SGHRS; CDR2 reads YFSETQ. CDR3 DNA sequence: TGCGCCAGCAGCTTGGGCATGAACACTGAAGCTTTCTTT. Translated, it gives CASSLGMNTEAFF. The full variable domain, completed using reference TRBV5-1 and TRBJ1-1, is KAGVTQTPRYLIKTRGQQVTLSCSPISGHRSVSWYQQTPGQGLQFLFEYFSETQRNKGNFPGRFSGRQFSNSRSEMNVSTLELGDSALYLCASSLGMNTEAFFGQGTRLTVV.

The V call is TRBV19, the J call TRBJ1-5; D might be TRBD1 (6 bases). This CDR3 region has 17 residues. The germline CDR1 and CDR2 sequences are LNHDA and SQIVND (reference sequence). V lost 1 base and J 0 bases, leaving 13 bases between the germline ends. The CDR3 DNA reads TGTGCCAGTAGTATAGGGGGGGGCCCGTATAGCAATCAGCCCCAGCATTTT. Amino acid sequence: CASSIGGGPYSNQPQHF.

The genes are TRBV10-3 and TRBJ2-3; D uncertain. The length of the CDR3 is 15 residues. Trimming pared 7 bases from V and 0 bases from J, leaving 14 bases between. The germline gives CDR1 ENHRY, CDR2 SYGVKD. The CDR3 region is CAITPSHTSTDTQYF. In DNA, the CDR3 is TGTGCCATCACCCCCAGTCATACTAGCACAGATACGCAGTATTTT.

This clone was seen a single time. The CDR3, as DNA: TGTGCCAGTAGTACAGGGGCCCAAGAGACCCAGTACTTC. Its protein is CASSTGAQETQYF. The rearrangement uses TRBV19 and TRBJ2-5; D is possibly TRBD1 (6 bases). Germline V gene sequence: CDR1 LNHDA, CDR2 SQIVND (reference sequence). Between the trimmed V and J ends, which lost 4 bases and 1 base, there was a span of 7 bases. CDR3 size: 13 residues.

This clone was detected only a few times. The chain carries TRBV4-2 and TRBJ2-5, with TRBD2 matching 13 bases. The germline V gene has CDR1 LGHNA and CDR2 YNFKEQ. The V and J ends lost 4 bases and 5 bases, in that order; junction bases with no gene match: 7. The CDR3 covers 16 residues. CDR3 sequence (DNA): TGTGCCAGCAGCCTAACTAGCGGGAGGGCCGATGAGACCCAGTACTTC. Translating it yields CASSLTSGRADETQYF.

This CDR3 is CASSERGGSWIGSYEQYF. DNA for the CDR3: TGTGCCAGCAGTGAACGGGGGGGGTCGTGGATCGGTTCCTACGAGCAGTACTTC. The rearrangement links TRBV6-1 to TRBJ2-7; 8 bases align to TRBD2. V trimming: 2 bases; J trimming: 1 base; junction bases outside the gene matches: 13. The germline gives CDR1 MNHNS, CDR2 SASEGT. CDR3 length: 18 residues.

Comment on this clone: The same CDR3 can be traced to other DNA sequences in this sample. This rearrangement joins TRBV4-1 to TRBJ1-5; no definite D call. The CDR3 loop spans 14 amino acids. Germline lookup yields CDR1 MGHRA and CDR2 YSYEKL. Trimming stripped 0 bases from V and 4 bases from J, with 7 bases between. The CDR3 protein is CASSQEGENQPQHF. The CDR3 coding sequence is TGCGCCAGCAGCCAAGAGGGAGAAAATCAGCCCCAGCATTTT.

This sequence joins TRBV9 and TRBJ1-4; D is perhaps TRBD1 (5 bases). The CDR3 covers 15 residues. Trimming left V 4 bases short and J 3 bases short, with 13 bases between. CDR1 is SGDLS and CDR2 is YYNGEE in the germline V gene. CDR3 nucleotides: TGTGCCAGCAGCTCCCGGATAGGGGCTAATGAAAAACTGTTTTTT. Protein: CASSSRIGANEKLFF.

This clone has only a few counts. The chain employs TRBV5-1 and TRBJ2-1; 8 nucleotides match TRBD1. Trimming removed 0 bases from V and 4 bases from J; junction bases left unmatched: 0. The CDR3 spans 14 residues. Germline assignment: CDR1 SGHRS and CDR2 YFSETQ. This CDR3 reads CASSLGQGYNEQFF. DNA for the CDR3: TGCGCCAGCAGCTTGGGACAGGGGTACAATGAGCAGTTCTTC. Together with reference TRBV5-1 and TRBJ2-1, the CDR3 gives the full variable domain: KAGVTQTPRYLIKTRGQQVTLSCSPISGHRSVSWYQQTPGQGLQFLFEYFSETQRNKGNFPGRFSGRQFSNSRSEMNVSTLELGDSALYLCASSLGQGYNEQFFGPGTRLTVL.

J is TRBJ2-3 and V is TRBV29-1; the D is unclear. V was pared by 4 bases and J by 10 bases, with 18 bases between. Germline V gene lookup returns CDR1 SQVTM and CDR2 ANQGSEA. The CDR3 loop spans 13 amino acids. CDR3 nucleotide sequence: TGCAGCGTTGCTAGTAATCTTCTCAAGTCGCAGTATTTT. Protein product: CSVASNLLKSQYF.

The chain has TRBV2 and TRBJ2-1, with 10 bases identical to TRBD1. The germline V gene has CDR1 SNHLY and CDR2 FYNNEI. The CDR3 sequence is 15 residues long. With 3 bases clipped from V and 6 bases from J, the junction kept 5 bases outside the gene matches. The CDR3 sequence: CASSETGGASNEQFF. The DNA for the CDR3 is TGTGCCAGCAGTGAGACAGGGGGCGCCTCCAATGAGCAGTTCTTC.

The chain uses TRBV27 and TRBJ2-7; 8 bases fit TRBD2. The CDR3 length is 14 residues. Germline CDR1 is MNHEY and CDR2 is SMNVEV (reference sequence). The trim removed 1 base at V and 5 bases at J, leaving 4 bases unmatched. Here the CDR3 DNA reads TGTGCCAGCAGTTTATACGGGGGGGTCGACGAGCAGTACTTC. Its protein product is CASSLYGGVDEQYF.

J is TRBJ2-7 and V is TRBV5-6; D possibly corresponds to TRBD2 (6 bases). The V end was cut by 2 bases, the J end by 7 bases, with 10 bases between. Germline values: CDR1 SGHDT, CDR2 YYEEEE. The CDR3 is 12 residues long. The CDR3 coding sequence is TGTGCCAGCAGCTTCGGTCGGGGGGAGCAGTACTTC. It translates to CASSFGRGEQYF. The variable domain in full, with the rest retrieved from reference TRBV5-6 and TRBJ2-7, is DAGVTQSPTHLIKTRGQQVTLRCSPKSGHDTVSWYQQALGQGPQFIFQYYEEEERQRGNFPDRFSGHQFPNYSSELNVNALLLGDSALYLCASSFGRGEQYFGPGTRLTVT.